A single sample is the source of the 24 T cell receptor beta chains below, sequenced in a study of beta chain features in type 1 diabetes. Study observations and caveats: In all four CD4+ subsets, TCRB CDR3 length was significantly, moderately reduced in type 1 diabetes.

No antigen is known for these receptors. The authors reverse transcribed all of the isolated RNA, so sequencing captured expressed TCRB transcripts. Method: immunoSEQ multiplex PCR; TCRdb's copy keeps in-frame clones and lacks some. This table holds roughly 160,000 clones, roughly 7.1% found once. Sequencing used central memory CD4+ T cells from blood. The receptors were gathered from a middle-aged woman with type 1 diabetes.

This clone has only a few counts. The genes are TRBV7-6 and TRBJ2-7; D is possibly TRBD2 (5 bases). This CDR3 contains 15 residues. Trimming pared 4 bases from V and 0 bases from J, leaving 13 bases between. Germline-derived CDR1 and CDR2 are SGHVS and FNYEAQ. Here the CDR3 reads CASSSVPGSSYEQYF. In nucleotides, the CDR3 is TGTGCCAGCAGCTCTGTTCCGGGGAGCTCCTACGAGCAGTACTTC.

This clone was recorded a few times. Other nucleotide sequences from this sample produce the same CDR3. CDR3 loop: CASSSGGETQYF. Here the CDR3 DNA reads TGTGCCAGCAGCTCTGGAGGGGAGACCCAGTACTTC. V is TRBV11-2 and J is TRBJ2-5, with a tentative D call TRBD2 (6 bases). Germline CDR1 reads SGHAT; CDR2 reads FQNNGV. The V end lost 4 bases, the J end lost 5 bases, and 8 bases lay between the germline ends. The CDR3 is 12 residues long.

This clone was seen a few times. J is TRBJ2-7 and V is TRBV27, with D hard to call. The germline CDR1 and CDR2 sequences are MNHEY and SMNVEV (reference sequence). The CDR3 totals 13 residues. V was shortened by 5 bases and J by 0 bases, with 8 bases between the two germline ends. DNA for the CDR3: TGTGCCAGCAGTCCCTCCCTCTCCTACGAGCAGTACTTC. As protein: CASSPSLSYEQYF.

The chain has TRBV7-2 and TRBJ1-6, with 9 bases identical to TRBD1. The germline V gene encodes CDR1 SGHTA and CDR2 FQGNSA. V was clipped by 4 bases and J by 9 bases; unmatched bases: 7. The length of the CDR3 is 15 residues. The CDR3 DNA reads as TGTGCCAGCAGCTCCTCCACAGGGGGCCGTTCACCCCTCCACTTT. As protein: CASSSSTGGRSPLHF.

This clone was seen a few times. This rearrangement joins TRBV4-3 to TRBJ1-2, with 9 bases lining up with TRBD1. CDR3 length equals 14 residues. The germline V gene has CDR1 LGHNA and CDR2 YSLEER. The trim removed 0 bases at V and 10 bases at J, leaving 6 bases unmatched. CDR3: CASSQDRDRDAYTF. The DNA for the CDR3 is TGCGCCAGCAGCCAAGATCGGGACAGGGACGCCTACACCTTC.

This clone was seen more than once but under ten times. This chain connects TRBV28 to TRBJ2-1; 7 bases are shared with TRBD2. The junction had 15 bases not matched to a gene; V was cut back by 6 bases and J by 7 bases. The germline gives CDR1 MDHEN, CDR2 SYDVKM. CDR3 size: 16 residues. CDR3 in DNA: TGTGCCAGCAGGTCGGAGACTAGCTGGCCTTCAAATGAGCAGTTCTTC. It translates to CASRSETSWPSNEQFF.

This chain uses TRBV4-3 with TRBJ2-5; 10 nucleotides agree with TRBD2. The CDR3 runs 18 residues. J was trimmed by 4 bases and V by 0 bases; bases with no gene match: 11. Germline V lookup: CDR1 LGHNA, CDR2 YSLEER. CDR3 in amino acids: CASSQDWQAGGYRETQYF. As DNA, the CDR3 is TGCGCCAGCAGCCAAGATTGGCAAGCGGGGGGGTATAGAGAGACCCAGTACTTC.

This clone was seen a handful of times. The chain recombines TRBV29-1 with TRBJ2-5; tentatively, D is TRBD2 (6 bases). Germline loops: CDR1 SQVTM, CDR2 ANQGSEA. The V end lost 6 bases, the J end lost 3 bases, and 20 bases lay between the germline ends. The CDR3 covers 15 residues. The CDR3 nucleotides read TGCAGCGTGAACCCCGGACTAACAGCCGAAGAGACCCAGTACTTC. This encodes CSVNPGLTAEETQYF.

This clone turned up a few times. V usage is TRBV4-2 and J usage is TRBJ1-3; D may be TRBD1 (5 bases). V dropped 4 bases and J dropped 6 bases, with 16 bases sitting between them. The CDR3 is made up of 15 amino acids. Per the germline V gene, CDR1 is LGHNA and CDR2 is YNFKEQ. The CDR3 protein is CASSLVRGLENTIYF. The CDR3 DNA sequence: TGTGCCAGCAGCCTAGTGAGGGGACTCGAAAACACCATATATTTT.

The rearrangement links TRBV9 to TRBJ2-3, with D maybe TRBD1 (6 bases). Germline assignment: CDR1 SGDLS and CDR2 YYNGEE. Trimming stripped 4 bases from V and 4 bases from J, with 13 bases between. The CDR3 is 14 residues long. DNA of the CDR3: TGTGCCAGCAGCCCTAGGGGGAGCCCAGATACGCAGTATTTT. Encoded protein: CASSPRGSPDTQYF.

This chain links TRBV30 with TRBJ1-1; TRBD1 might be the D (5 bases). The germline CDR1 and CDR2 sequences are GTSNPN and SVGIG (reference sequence). V lost 1 base and J 1 base, leaving 10 bases between the germline ends. The CDR3 is made up of 14 amino acids. In DNA form, the CDR3 reads TGTGCCTGGAGTGAACAGGCGGCGAACACTGAAGCTTTCTTT. It encodes CAWSEQAANTEAFF.

The V and J genes are TRBV7-3 and TRBJ1-2, with 9 bases that match TRBD1. With V trimmed by 6 bases and J by 8 bases, 13 bases remained unmatched. This CDR3 spans 15 amino acids. Germline V CDR1 and CDR2: SGHTA, FQGTGA. CDR3 region: CASSQGQGLQGGYTF. CDR3 coding DNA: TGTGCCAGCAGTCAGGGACAGGGACTCCAGGGGGGCTACACCTTC.

The chain uses TRBV15 and TRBJ1-5; 7 nucleotides match TRBD1. With V trimmed by 1 base and J by 3 bases, 6 bases remained unmatched. CDR3 length: 16 residues. Germline CDR1 reads LNHNV; CDR2 reads YYDKDF (reference sequence). The CDR3 sequence: CATSRAPTGNNQPQHF. The CDR3 coding sequence is TGTGCCACCAGCAGAGCCCCGACAGGGAACAATCAGCCCCAGCATTTT. The whole variable domain, remainder taken from reference TRBV15 and TRBJ1-5, is DAMVIQNPRYQVTQFGKPVTLSCSQTLNHNVMYWYQQKSSQAPKLLFHYYDKDFNNEADTPDNFQSRRPNTSFCFLDIRSPGLGDTAMYLCATSRAPTGNNQPQHFGDGTRLSIL.

The chain carries TRBV5-1 and TRBJ1-1, with D maybe TRBD1 (6 bases). The V end was cut by 6 bases, the J end by 1 base, with 10 bases between. The CDR3 is 13 residues long. In germline, CDR1 is SGHRS, CDR2 YFSETQ. The CDR3 region has the DNA TGCGCCAGCAACCAGGACAGGAACACTGAAGCTTTCTTT. This gives the protein CASNQDRNTEAFF.

This clone occurred a few times. This chain connects TRBV30 to TRBJ1-3; a weak D match, TRBD1 (5 bases). This CDR3 region has 15 residues. The V gene's germline CDR1 is GTSNPN and CDR2 SVGIG (reference sequence). Deletions cut 8 bases from V and 3 bases from J, with 20 bases between. The CDR3 DNA reads as TGTGCCCATAGCAGAGGAGACAGTTATGGAAACACCATATATTTT. Amino acid sequence: CAHSRGDSYGNTIYF.

This clone came up a few times. The chain uses TRBV14 and TRBJ2-3; 7 bases agree with TRBD2. The CDR3 covers 16 residues. Germline lookup yields CDR1 SGHDN and CDR2 FVKESK. The V and J ends lost 0 bases and 1 base, in that order; junction bases with no gene match: 4. The CDR3 reads CASSQDVGRRTDTQYF. DNA of the CDR3: TGTGCCAGCAGCCAAGATGTCGGGAGGCGCACAGATACGCAGTATTTT.

This clone occurred a few times. The rearrangement uses TRBV18 and TRBJ2-7, with 9 bases identical to TRBD2. The CDR3 totals 15 residues. Per germline, CDR1 KGHSH and CDR2 LQKENI. Unmatched junction bases numbered 5, after V lost 3 bases and J lost 2 bases. The CDR3 coding sequence is TGTGCCAGCTCACCCACCATAGCGGGAGCCTACGAGCAGTACTTC. The encoded protein is CASSPTIAGAYEQYF.

This clone was seen a handful of times. The chain has TRBV7-9 and TRBJ1-5; a weak D match, TRBD1 (5 bases). The germline V and J ends were trimmed by 2 bases and 5 bases, with 10 bases remaining between them. CDR1 SEHNR and CDR2 FQNEAQ come from the germline V gene (reference sequence). The CDR3 loop spans 14 amino acids. The CDR3 reads CASSLLTADQPQHF. The CDR3 DNA follows: TGTGCCAGCAGCTTATTGACAGCCGATCAGCCCCAGCATTTT. Full variable domain (rest looked up from reference TRBV7-9 and TRBJ1-5): DTGVSQNPRHKITKRGQNVTFRCDPISEHNRLYWYRQTLGQGPEFLTYFQNEAQLEKSRLLSDRFSAERPKGSFSTLEIQRTEQGDSAMYLCASSLLTADQPQHFGDGTRLSIL.

V gene TRBV11-3 combines with J gene TRBJ2-5, with a possible D match to TRBD2 (5 bases). Germline V CDR1 and CDR2: SGHNT, YENEEA. This CDR3 has 13 amino acids. V lost 5 bases, J lost 4 bases, and 11 bases lay in between. CDR3 coding DNA: TGTGCCAGCAGCCAGGACGGAGGAGAGACCCAGTACTTC. Amino acids: CASSQDGGETQYF.

This clone was seen more than once but under ten times. V gene TRBV7-2 combines with J gene TRBJ2-7, with D perhaps matching TRBD2 (6 bases). The V gene's germline CDR1 is SGHTA and CDR2 FQGNSA. The CDR3 totals 14 residues. The V gene lost 4 bases and the J gene lost 2 bases, with 12 bases spanning the gap. CDR3 loop: CASSSRGGPYEQYF. The CDR3, as DNA: TGTGCCAGCAGCTCGCGGGGCGGCCCCTACGAGCAGTACTTC. The full variable domain, with the rest looked up from reference TRBV7-2 and TRBJ2-7, is GAGVSQSPSNKVTEKGKDVELRCDPISGHTALYWYRQSLGQGLEFLIYFQGNSAPDKSGLPSDRFSAERTGGSVSTLTIQRTQQEDSAVYLCASSSRGGPYEQYFGPGTRLTVT.

Only a few counts were recorded for this clone. Relative to the germline gene, one junction end is altered; a read error may explain this. This chain links TRBV7-7 with TRBJ2-5; a weak D match, TRBD2 (6 bases). The CDR3 has 15 amino acids. From germline, CDR1 is SSHAT and CDR2 FNYEAQ (reference sequence). CDR3 loop: CASSLPDGRGETQYF. The CDR3 bases are TGTGCTAGCAGCTTACCGGACGGGCGGGGCGAGACCCAGTACTTC.

The chain couples TRBV9 to TRBJ1-5; D may be TRBD1 (5 bases). Trimming shortened V by 2 bases and J by 7 bases, and 16 bases separated the two germline ends. The CDR3 covers 15 residues. Germline V lookup: CDR1 SGDLS, CDR2 YYNGEE. Here the CDR3 reads CASSVGREARQPQHF. CDR3 bases: TGTGCCAGCAGCGTGGGCAGGGAAGCGAGGCAGCCCCAGCATTTT.

This clone showed up just a few times. This specimen includes other DNA sequences encoding the same CDR3. The rearrangement joins TRBV18 to TRBJ2-7, with D possibly TRBD1 on 6 matching bases. Deletions cut 6 bases from V and 2 bases from J, with 17 bases between. The germline gives CDR1 KGHSH, CDR2 LQKENI. The CDR3 has 15 amino acids. The CDR3, as DNA: TGTGCCAGCTCTCCCCCGACAGGTAATACCTACGAGCAGTACTTC. Residues: CASSPPTGNTYEQYF.

There are a few counts of this clone. The CDR3, as DNA: TGTGCCAGCTCACCACCCTCAGTCGGGAAACTGTTTTTT. The encoded protein is CASSPPSVGKLFF. J is TRBJ1-4 and V is TRBV18; D gene unclear. V lost 0 bases and J 11 bases, leaving 10 bases between the germline ends. Per the germline V gene, CDR1 is KGHSH and CDR2 is LQKENI. The CDR3 loop spans 13 amino acids.